The rows below give T cell receptor beta chains drawn from one sample of a study of T cell repertoires in cytomegalovirus infection. These TCRs are of unknown antigen specificity. TCRdb passed the reads through MiXCR, listing each CDR3 protein once. The profile shows about 280,000 distinct CDR3 sequences, about 20% of them singletons. Here the sequenced sample was cultured PBMCs, taken from culture after CMV antigen stimulation. Receptor source: a human donor in good health (CMV status not recorded). Some clones in this sample may be carry-over from other donors' samples. Both conserved end residues are part of each CDR3. Fields, in order: clone size, V gene, J gene, D gene, CDR3 protein, CDR3 DNA. D genes are given only for firm matches. Clone size is given for some rows only: seen once, a few or many times, or a class if the clone is expanded.

.,TRBV9,TRBJ1-1,TRBD1,CASSVDAGQLNTEAFF,TGTGCCAGCAGCGTAGACGCGGGACAGCTTAACACTGAAGCTTTCTTT
.,TRBV7-9,TRBJ2-1,TRBD2,CASSFSGAGGTEQFF,TGTGCCAGCAGCTTCTCTGGAGCGGGAGGCACTGAGCAGTTCTTC
few,TRBV6-2/TRBV6-3,TRBJ1-1,TRBD1,CASGYTGGNTEAFF,TGTGCCAGCGGATATACAGGGGGTAACACTGAAGCTTTCTTT
.,TRBV11-2,TRBJ2-2,.,CASSLYQGFNGELFF,TGTGCCAGCAGCTTATATCAGGGGTTTAACGGGGAGCTGTTTTTT
many,TRBV7-2,TRBJ1-6,.,CASSLSPAEAPLHF,TGTGCCAGCAGCTTAAGTCCAGCTGAGGCACCCCTCCACTTT
once,TRBV7-8,TRBJ1-4,.,CASSLDRVRREKLFF,TGTGCCAGCAGCTTAGACAGGGTTAGGAGGGAAAAACTGTTTTTT
.,TRBV9,TRBJ2-1,.,CASSVRLANNEQFF,TGTGCCAGCAGCGTTCGGCTAGCAAACAATGAGCAGTTCTTC
many,TRBV28,TRBJ2-3,.,CASSRQYRGTDTQYF,TGTGCCAGCAGTCGGCAGTACAGGGGCACAGATACGCAGTATTTT
few,TRBV10-3,TRBJ1-4,.,CAISDLPRETATNEKLFF,TGTGCCATCAGTGACCTTCCGCGAGAAACTGCAACTAATGAAAAACTGTTTTTT
.,TRBV6-1,TRBJ2-3,TRBD2,CASSRAGLVAGTTDTQYF,TGTGCCAGCAGTCGGGCTGGGTTGGTAGCGGGAACCACAGATACGCAGTATTTT
.,TRBV2,TRBJ1-1,.,CASSGAGAANTEAFF,TGTGCCAGCAGTGGTGCGGGGGCGGCGAACACTGAAGCTTTCTTT
.,TRBV2,TRBJ1-1,.,CASTQGTEAFF,TGTGCCAGCACCCAGGGGACTGAAGCTTTCTTT
many,TRBV7-2,TRBJ2-5,.,CASSRSGPGVQETQYF,TGTGCCAGCAGCCGTAGCGGGCCAGGGGTCCAAGAGACCCAGTACTTC
.,TRBV4-1,TRBJ1-2,.,CASSQGGNGYYGYTF,TGCGCCAGCAGCCAGGGAGGGAACGGCTACTATGGCTACACCTTC
few,TRBV20-1,TRBJ2-1,TRBD2,CSAPREGMGEQFF,TGCAGTGCTCCCCGGGAGGGAATGGGGGAGCAGTTCTTC
.,TRBV19,TRBJ1-6,.,CASSPRANNSPLHF,TGTGCCAGTAGTCCCCGAGCGAATAATTCACCCCTCCACTTT
.,TRBV29-1,TRBJ2-1,TRBD2,CSVLTFSGSPYNEQFF,TGCAGCGTCTTAACATTTAGCGGGAGCCCCTACAATGAGCAGTTCTTC
many,TRBV7-2,TRBJ2-3,TRBD2,CASTLAGVADTQYF,TGTGCCAGCACTCTAGCGGGGGTGGCAGATACGCAGTATTTT
.,TRBV4-3,TRBJ2-7,.,CASSQVWDHPAYEQYF,TGCGCCAGCAGCCAAGTATGGGACCACCCTGCCTACGAGCAGTACTTC
.,TRBV12-3/TRBV12-4,TRBJ1-1,.,CASSLSSIRDSEAFF,TGTGCCAGCAGTTTAAGTTCTATCAGGGATTCTGAAGCTTTCTTT
.,TRBV7-2,TRBJ2-3,TRBD2,CASSSSGRVWRTDTQYF,TGTGCCAGCAGCTCTAGCGGGAGGGTTTGGAGGACAGATACGCAGTATTTT
.,TRBV19,TRBJ1-6,.,CASRVTGETSNSPLHF,TGTGCCAGTAGAGTGACAGGAGAGACTTCTAATTCACCCCTCCACTTT
many,TRBV20-1,TRBJ2-3,TRBD2,CSASASGREVPQYF,TGCAGTGCTAGTGCTAGCGGGAGAGAAGTGCCGCAGTATTTT
once,TRBV29-1,TRBJ2-1,TRBD2,CSVTYRGGGTSGNEQFF,TGCAGCGTAACCTATCGGGGGGGGGGGACTAGCGGCAATGAGCAGTTCTTC
.,TRBV11-1,TRBJ2-5,.,CASSPSHPGWGETQYF,TGTGCCAGCAGCCCGTCTCATCCGGGATGGGGGGAGACCCAGTACTTC
.,TRBV12-3/TRBV12-4,TRBJ2-2,TRBD2,CASSLVGTRNTGELFF,TGTGCCAGCAGTTTAGTGGGGACTAGGAACACCGGGGAGCTGTTTTTT
.,TRBV20-1,TRBJ2-3,TRBD2,CSARAIVAGGADTQYF,TGCAGTGCTAGAGCAATTGTAGCGGGAGGAGCAGATACGCAGTATTTT
few,TRBV7-2,TRBJ1-5,.,CASSRGWGSNQPQHF,TGTGCCAGCAGCAGGGGGTGGGGGAGCAATCAGCCCCAGCATTTT
.,TRBV11-3,TRBJ1-2,.,CASSLIQGYGYTF,TGTGCCAGCAGCTTAATACAGGGCTATGGCTACACCTTC
many,TRBV7-8,TRBJ1-5,.,CASSLESRQVTNQPQHF,TGTGCCAGCAGCTTAGAGTCGCGACAGGTCACAAATCAGCCCCAGCATTTT
few,TRBV19,TRBJ2-5,.,CASSSGSAETQYF,TGTGCCAGTAGTTCGGGATCGGCGGAGACCCAGTACTTC
.,TRBV3-1,TRBJ1-3,.,CASSLFQGNTIYF,TGTGCCAGCAGCCTCTTTCAGGGAAACACCATATATTTT
.,TRBV19,TRBJ2-1,TRBD1,CASRGQDHNEQFF,TGTGCCAGTAGGGGACAGGACCACAATGAGCAGTTCTTC
many,TRBV4-1,TRBJ2-5,.,CASSPGLLPPYQETQYF,TGCGCCAGCAGCCCCGGGCTTCTACCCCCGTACCAAGAGACCCAGTACTTC
.,TRBV10-3,TRBJ2-7,TRBD2,CAIQEAGGYYEQYF,TGTGCCATCCAAGAAGCGGGAGGGTATTACGAGCAGTACTTC
.,TRBV4-3,TRBJ2-1,.,CASSLSWNNEQFF,TGCGCCAGCAGCCTCAGCTGGAACAATGAGCAGTTCTTC
.,TRBV27,TRBJ1-5,.,CASSSSPDPRPTQPQHF,TGTGCCAGCAGTTCGTCCCCCGACCCGAGACCCACTCAGCCCCAGCATTTT
once,TRBV27,TRBJ2-2,.,CASSPPSSGTKLNTGELFF,TGTGCCAGCAGTCCCCCGTCCAGCGGGACAAAATTGAACACCGGGGAGCTGTTTTTT
.,TRBV27,TRBJ1-4,TRBD1,CASRLGGAVNEKLFF,TGTGCCAGCAGACTAGGGGGCGCCGTTAATGAAAAACTGTTTTTT
few,TRBV12-3/TRBV12-4,TRBJ1-5,.,CASSERGGNQPQHF,TGTGCCAGCAGTGAACGAGGGGGGAATCAGCCCCAGCATTTT
.,TRBV6-2/TRBV6-3,TRBJ1-5,.,CASSGEGAQPQHF,TGTGCCAGCAGCGGAGAAGGGGCGCAGCCCCAGCATTTT
medium-sized,TRBV7-2,TRBJ2-1,TRBD2,CASSYSRGVNEQFF,TGTGCCAGCAGCTACAGCCGGGGGGTCAATGAGCAGTTCTTC
few,TRBV7-9,TRBJ1-3,.,CASSSQGPSGNTIYF,TGTGCCAGCAGCTCACAGGGACCCTCTGGAAACACCATATATTTT
.,TRBV29-1,TRBJ1-1,TRBD1,CSVTPQGAAFF,TGCAGCGTGACGCCACAGGGGGCCGCTTTCTTT
.,TRBV12-3/TRBV12-4,TRBJ2-5,TRBD2,CASRAGGSETQYF,TGTGCCAGCAGGGCCGGGGGGAGCGAGACCCAGTACTTC
many,TRBV7-2,TRBJ1-1,.,CASSSESFSEAFF,TGTGCCAGCAGCTCCGAATCTTTTTCTGAAGCTTTCTTT
.,TRBV4-3,TRBJ2-7,.,CASSQSAAASYEEYF,TGCGCCAGCAGCCAATCCGCGGCAGCCTCCTACGAGGAGTACTTC
.,TRBV6-1,TRBJ2-1,TRBD2,CASSAGLAGYNEQFF,TGTGCCAGCAGTGCGGGACTAGCGGGGTACAATGAGCAGTTCTTC
many,TRBV7-2,TRBJ2-2,TRBD1,CASSLTGTANTGELFF,TGTGCCAGCAGCTTAACCGGGACAGCGAACACCGGGGAGCTGTTTTTT
many,TRBV6-1,TRBJ2-2,TRBD1,CASRARTGNTGELFF,TGTGCCAGCAGGGCACGGACAGGGAACACCGGGGAGCTGTTTTTT
many,TRBV7-2,TRBJ1-2,TRBD1,CASSLLQGVHGYTF,TGTGCCAGCAGCTTACTACAGGGGGTTCATGGCTACACCTTC
.,TRBV7-9,TRBJ2-5,TRBD2,CASSKNIRLAGQETQYF,TGTGCCAGCAGCAAGAATATTCGACTAGCGGGACAAGAGACCCAGTACTTC
few,TRBV4-2,TRBJ2-7,.,CASSQEGGPTYEQYF,TGTGCCAGCAGCCAAGAAGGGGGGCCAACCTACGAGCAGTACTTC
few,TRBV10-1,TRBJ2-1,.,CASSRRGAVNEQFF,TGCGCCAGCAGCCGGAGAGGTGCAGTCAATGAGCAGTTCTTC